Each of the 27 T cell receptor beta chains below was sequenced from the same sample in a study of blood T cell repertoires in COVID-19. Clones were sequenced by immunoSEQ multiplex PCR, and TCRdb holds only the in-frame ones, with some missing. The table shows under 200,000 clones, with over 75% occurring only once. Source material: PBMCs or T cells enriched from blood (not recorded which). These TCRs come from a woman aged 18-30 years who had recovered from COVID-19.

J is TRBJ1-1 and V is TRBV5-1; the D is unclear. CDR1 and CDR2 (germline): SGHRS, YFSETQ. The V and J ends lost 0 bases and 5 bases respectively, with 8 bases between them. This CDR3 has 13 amino acids. CDR3 loop: CASSLDRRTEAFF. The CDR3 DNA is TGCGCCAGCAGCTTGGACCGGCGGACTGAAGCTTTCTTT.

The chain carries TRBV21-1 and TRBJ1-1; the table's D call of TRBD1 was not tested on the DNA. TRBV21-1 is tagged as a pseudogene. CDR3 length: 18 residues. The CDR3 spells CASSKVNVAGPKPLEAFF. CDR3 bases: TGTGCCAGCAGCAAAGTTAATGTGGCAGGCCCCAAACCTTTGGAAGCTTTCTTT.

The genes are TRBV28 and TRBJ1-2; D remains ambiguous. This CDR3 has 12 residues. CDR1 MDHEN and CDR2 SYDVKM come from the germline V gene. V lost 4 bases to trimming and J lost 1 base, with 4 bases between them. The CDR3 loop reads CASSSSNYGYTF. The CDR3, as DNA: TGTGCCAGCAGTTCCAGTAACTATGGCTACACCTTC.

This clone was recorded once. This sequence joins TRBV4-2 and TRBJ2-7; 8 positions agree with TRBD1. The CDR3 runs 15 residues. J was trimmed by 2 bases and V by 5 bases; bases with no gene match: 8. Germline CDR1 LGHNA, CDR2 YNFKEQ. CDR3 DNA sequence: TGTGCCAGCAGCGCCTCCGGGACAGGTCCCTACGAGCAGTACTTC. Its translation is CASSASGTGPYEQYF.

The V call is TRBV7-9, the J call TRBJ2-1; 12 nucleotides agree with TRBD2. Germline loops: CDR1 SEHNR, CDR2 FQNEAQ (reference sequence). V was pared by 5 bases and J by 7 bases, with 3 bases of the junction left unmatched. The CDR3 length is 14 residues. The CDR3 DNA follows: TGTGCCAGCAGCCAGACTAGCGGGAGTAATGAGCAGTTCTTC. Protein sequence: CASSQTSGSNEQFF.

The V call is TRBV15, the J call TRBJ2-2; 10 bases line up with TRBD2. V shed 0 bases, J shed 7 bases, and the junction held 11 bases outside the gene matches. The CDR3 contains 18 residues. Germline V gene lookup returns CDR1 LNHNV and CDR2 YYDKDF (reference sequence). DNA for the CDR3: TGTGCCACCAGCAGAGATAGAAGAAGCGGGAGGGCTGGCGGGGAGCTGTTTTTT. Amino acid sequence: CATSRDRRSGRAGGELFF.

The V and J genes are TRBV29-1 and TRBJ2-1; 8 bases are a match to TRBD2. The ends lost 7 bases at V and 4 bases at J; junction bases unmatched: 9. The germline V gene encodes CDR1 SQVTM and CDR2 ANQGSEA. The length of the CDR3 is 14 residues. CDR3 bases: TGCAGCGAACGGCGGGAGGACCGATACAATGAGCAGTTCTTC. Amino acids: CSERREDRYNEQFF.

The chain joins TRBV27 to TRBJ2-7; TRBD2 agrees at 11 bases. There are 15 residues in the CDR3. The V gene end was trimmed by 5 bases and the J gene end by 3 bases; junction bases not matched to a gene: 6. The germline CDR1 and CDR2 sequences are MNHEY and SMNVEV (reference sequence). The chain's CDR3 is CASSAWTSGFYEQYF. DNA of the CDR3: TGTGCCAGCAGTGCTTGGACTAGCGGGTTCTACGAGCAGTACTTC.

The chain recombines TRBV28 with TRBJ2-7; 7 bases match TRBD2. The germline CDR1 and CDR2 sequences are MDHEN and SYDVKM. V shed 4 bases and J 4 bases; nucleotides not matched to a gene: 10. The CDR3 is 15 residues long. The CDR3 here is CASSSRGIQVYEQYF. CDR3 coding DNA: TGTGCCAGCAGTTCGCGGGGGATTCAGGTATACGAGCAGTACTTC.

This chain links TRBV30 with TRBJ2-3, with 7 positions matching TRBD1. V lost 3 bases and J lost 1; bases outside the gene matches: 7. Germline assignment: CDR1 GTSNPN and CDR2 SVGIG (reference sequence). The CDR3 has 15 residues. DNA for the CDR3: TGTGCCTGGAGCCGACAGGGCTCGGGCACAGATACGCAGTATTTT. Its translation: CAWSRQGSGTDTQYF.

The rearrangement links TRBV30 to TRBJ2-6; no clear D gene. CDR3 length: 13 amino acids. Germline V lookup: CDR1 GTSNPN, CDR2 SVGIG (reference sequence). V dropped 7 bases and J dropped 1 base, with 8 bases sitting between them. The CDR3 DNA reads TGTGCCTATCCAGGATCTGGGGCCAACGTCCTGACTTTC. Amino acids: CAYPGSGANVLTF.

This rearrangement joins TRBV11-2 to TRBJ2-2; 8 positions match TRBD2. Germline trimming cut 2 bases from V and 4 bases from J; bases unmatched to any gene: 3. Germline CDR1 SGHAT, CDR2 FQNNGV. The CDR3 is made up of 15 amino acids. DNA of the CDR3: TGTGCCAGCAGCTTACGGGGGGGAGTCACCGGGGAGCTGTTTTTT. Translated: CASSLRGGVTGELFF.

The chain uses TRBV27 and TRBJ1-1, with a weak D call TRBD1 (5 bases). V lost 5 bases, J lost 3 bases, and 13 bases lay in between. Germline CDR1 reads MNHEY; CDR2 reads SMNVEV (reference sequence). CDR3 size: 14 residues. Here the CDR3 DNA reads TGTGCCAGCAGTCTAGGGGTAACGGACACTGAAGCTTTCTTT. The encoded protein is CASSLGVTDTEAFF.

The chain combines TRBV5-8 with TRBJ2-7; 11 bases fit TRBD2. Germline assignment: CDR1 SGHTS and CDR2 YDEGEE. The length of the CDR3 is 16 residues. The V gene end was trimmed by 2 bases and the J gene end by 6 bases; junction bases not matched to a gene: 10. CDR3 sequence (DNA): TGTGCCAGCAGCTTTCTGACTAGCGGGAACATGGGCGAGCAGTACTTC. Protein product: CASSFLTSGNMGEQYF.

V gene TRBV11-1 combines with J gene TRBJ1-1; 8 positions match TRBD1. The ends lost 0 bases at V and 6 bases at J; junction bases unmatched: 6. Germline lookup yields CDR1 SGHAT and CDR2 FQDESV (reference sequence). The CDR3 totals 15 residues. In DNA form, the CDR3 reads TGTGCCAGCAGCTTAGCCCGGACAGGGATGCCTGAAGCTTTCTTT. It encodes CASSLARTGMPEAFF.

The chain links TRBV6-5 to TRBJ1-5, with D unclear. V lost 6 bases and J lost 0, with 6 bases in between. The CDR3 runs to 13 residues. Germline V gene sequence: CDR1 MNHEY, CDR2 SVGAGI. In nucleotides, the CDR3 is TGTGCCAGCAGAATTAATAGCAATCAGCCCCAGCATTTT. Encoded protein: CASRINSNQPQHF.

The chain uses TRBV7-2 and TRBJ1-4, with a possible D match to TRBD1 (6 bases). V was cut by 5 bases and J by 7 bases, with 14 bases left in between. The CDR3 loop spans 14 amino acids. Looked up from germline, CDR1 is SGHTA and CDR2 is FQGNSA. Here the CDR3 reads CASSHQGGAEKLFF. CDR3 in DNA: TGTGCCAGCAGCCATCAAGGGGGGGCTGAAAAACTGTTTTTT.

This clone has a single count. The genes are TRBV28 and TRBJ1-2; 12 nucleotides line up with TRBD1. Trimming removed 7 bases from V and 4 bases from J; junction bases left unmatched: 7. Germline V gene data show CDR1 as MDHEN and CDR2 as SYDVKM. This CDR3 is 15 amino acids long. The CDR3 nucleotides read TGTGCCAGCAAGGGACAGGGGGCGCAGGGCTATGGCTACACCTTC. This encodes CASKGQGAQGYGYTF.

This clone is a singleton in its sample. V usage is TRBV5-1 and J usage is TRBJ2-5; 9 bases align to TRBD2. The CDR3 is 16 amino acids. Unmatched junction bases numbered 4, after V lost 0 bases and J lost 1 base. Germline lookup yields CDR1 SGHRS and CDR2 YFSETQ. The CDR3 loop reads CASSLVSSGVQETQYF. In DNA form, the CDR3 reads TGCGCCAGCAGCTTGGTATCTAGCGGGGTCCAAGAGACCCAGTACTTC.

V and J are TRBV5-6 and TRBJ1-1; D is possibly TRBD1 (5 bases). The CDR3 length is 16 residues. Germline assignment: CDR1 SGHDT and CDR2 YYEEEE. V lost 0 bases to trimming and J lost 1 base, with 13 bases between them. The CDR3 nucleotides read TGTGCCAGCAGCTTGGAAGGGGCTCAGACGAACACTGAAGCTTTCTTT. The encoded protein is CASSLEGAQTNTEAFF.

Here the CDR3 reads CASSYREGLNEQYF. The CDR3 nucleotides are TGTGCCAGCAGTTACAGGGAGGGCCTTAACGAGCAGTACTTC. J is TRBJ2-7 and V is TRBV6-5; 7 nucleotides align to TRBD2. V trimming: 2 bases; J trimming: 5 bases; junction bases outside the gene matches: 6. Germline CDR1 reads MNHEY; CDR2 reads SVGAGI. This CDR3 contains 14 residues.

The chain carries TRBV30 and TRBJ2-7; weak D call: TRBD2 (6 bases). Germline CDR1 reads GTSNPN; CDR2 reads SVGIG (reference sequence). Trimming cost V 5 bases and J 0 bases, with 14 bases left between them. The CDR3 is made up of 14 amino acids. The CDR3 region is CAWSPGLHSYEQYF. The CDR3 DNA is TGTGCCTGGTCCCCGGGACTCCACTCCTACGAGCAGTACTTC.

This rearrangement joins TRBV27 to TRBJ2-7; TRBD1 matches at 9 bases. The CDR3 is 16 residues long. The junction had 8 bases not matched to a gene; V was cut back by 3 bases and J by 2 bases. Per the germline V gene, CDR1 is MNHEY and CDR2 is SMNVEV (reference sequence). The CDR3, as DNA: TGTGCCAGCAGTTTCCCCTCGGGACAGGGACCCTACGAGCAGTACTTC. This encodes CASSFPSGQGPYEQYF.

The rearrangement joins TRBV7-9 to TRBJ2-3; D is possibly TRBD2 (6 bases). Deletions cut 4 bases from V and 0 bases from J, with 11 bases between. This CDR3 is 15 amino acids long. In germline, CDR1 is SEHNR, CDR2 FQNEAQ (reference sequence). The CDR3 DNA follows: TGTGCCAGCAGCTACGCGCGGGGTAGCACAGATACGCAGTATTTT. Residues: CASSYARGSTDTQYF.

The chain employs TRBV5-1 and TRBJ2-2; 11 bases line up with TRBD2. Trimming took 0 bases from V and 5 from J; bases not matched to a gene: 0. The germline CDR1 and CDR2 sequences are SGHRS and YFSETQ. There are 15 residues in the CDR3. CDR3 coding DNA: TGCGCCAGCAGCTTGGGGACTAGCGGGACCGGGGAGCTGTTTTTT. It is translated as CASSLGTSGTGELFF. The entire variable domain, with the rest obtained from reference TRBV5-1 and TRBJ2-2, is as follows: KAGVTQTPRYLIKTRGQQVTLSCSPISGHRSVSWYQQTPGQGLQFLFEYFSETQRNKGNFPGRFSGRQFSNSRSEMNVSTLELGDSALYLCASSLGTSGTGELFFGEGSRLTVL.

V usage is TRBV20-1 and J usage is TRBJ2-1; D is possibly TRBD2 (6 bases). Germline values: CDR1 DFQATT, CDR2 SNEGSKA (reference sequence). The CDR3 covers 10 residues. The CDR3 protein is CRGWGGEQFF. In DNA, the CDR3 is TGCAGAGGCTGGGGAGGTGAGCAGTTCTTC.

This CDR3 reads CASSLAHRDPNTEAFF. CDR3 coding DNA: TGTGCCAGCAGTTTAGCGCACAGGGACCCGAACACTGAAGCTTTCTTT. The rearrangement links TRBV28 to TRBJ1-1, with D perhaps TRBD1 (6 bases). CDR3 size: 16 residues. The V gene lost 2 bases and the J gene lost 1 base, with 14 bases spanning the gap. Germline CDR1 reads MDHEN; CDR2 reads SYDVKM.